This TCR beta chain was profiled in a study of early stage breast cancer tumors. Study overall: Seven or eight ER+/PR+/HER2- tumors were invasive ductal; a few were invasive lobular.

Of note for this clone: Its matching antigen is unknown.

Using immunoSEQ multiplex PCR, the repertoire was profiled, and TCRdb retains in-frame clones only, with some absent. The top ten hold approximately 3.7% of the sample, which has about 72,000 clones, more than 60% seen once. Points from the study as a whole: Comparing each tissue with blood distinguished tumor from normal in about 85% of the 16 patients.

Trimming shortened V by 5 bases and J by 4 bases, and 14 bases separated the two germline ends. The CDR3 spans 14 residues. Germline CDR1 MDHEN, CDR2 SYDVKM. The receptor comes from a person in their sixties with breast cancer. The sequenced sample consisted of blood. The chain carries TRBV28 and TRBJ1-1; D is undetermined. The CDR3 sequence is CASSRLVGVTEAFF. CDR3 in DNA: TGTGCCAGCAGTCGGTTGGTGGGTGTCACTGAAGCTTTCTTT.